Below, one T cell receptor (beta chain) is given with its context. Its specificity is unknown. The CDR3 runs 16 residues. V lost 1 base, J lost 7 bases, and 7 bases stayed unmatched. From germline, CDR1 is LNHNV and CDR2 YYDKDF (reference sequence). The primer mix had 60 Vbeta and 13 Jbeta primers. The protocol was immunoSEQ multiplex PCR, while the TCRdb copy is restricted to in-frame clones and leaves out a portion. The data hold about 180,000 clones, with around 81% observed a single time. The data were taken from a study of cytomegalovirus exposure and HLA in healthy donors. Study findings and constraints: The investigators catalogued some 150 TCR beta chains as cytomegalovirus-associated. Most CMV-associated TCR beta chains were later found to appear HLA-restricted.

The receptor was derived from a woman between 18 and 30 years old in good health and CMV-seropositive. The chain has TRBV15 and TRBJ1-4; 9 nucleotides line up with TRBD1. The sequencing sample was made of PBMCs. The CDR3 region is CATSRVVTGGFEKLFF. The CDR3 nucleotides are TGTGCCACCAGCAGAGTTGTGACAGGGGGTTTTGAAAAACTGTTTTTT.